This TCR beta chain was documented in a study of T cells after yellow fever vaccination. Many counts were recorded for this clonotype. MiXCR, applied by TCRdb to the 5' RACE reads, yields one record per CDR3 protein. The sample has approximately 240,000 distinct CDR3 sequences, over 3% seen once; the top ten hold around 19%. Germline V gene sequence: CDR1 MGHRA, CDR2 YSYEKL. Trimming at V came to 5 bases and at J to 0 bases, leaving 10 bases not matched to a gene. This CDR3 spans 17 amino acids. V and J are TRBV4-1 and TRBJ2-1; TRBD2 matches 7 bases. This clonotype was sampled from a man younger than 30 who received the YFV17D yellow fever vaccine. The sample here was PBMCs, taken 15 days after the yellow fever booster vaccination. This CDR3 reads CASSSLRGGFSYNEQFF. CDR3 sequence (DNA): TGCGCCAGCAGCTCCCTTCGCGGGGGTTTCTCCTACAATGAGCAGTTCTTC.